The 25 T cell receptor beta chains listed next were all sequenced from one sample in a study of T-cell memory formation after mild COVID-19. TCRdb ran MiXCR on the 5' RACE reads and lists one entry per CDR3 protein. The repertoire consists of 6,000 or so distinct CDR3 sequences, with around 18% occurring once and the leading ten covering 50% to 70%. Input material: PBMCs or a T cell subset sorted from them (not recorded which). These receptors originate from an adult woman who had mild COVID-19 (a few samples of this study predate the infection). Cell type and time point are not known.

V usage is TRBV7-3 and J usage is TRBJ2-2; the D gene is possibly TRBD2 (6 bases). The length of the CDR3 is 16 residues. Trimming left V 2 bases short and J 4 bases short, with 14 bases between. Germline V CDR1 and CDR2: SGHTA, FQGTGA. The CDR3 sequence: CASSLSAGSGTGELFF. The CDR3 DNA sequence: TGTGCCAGCAGCTTATCAGCCGGGAGTGGCACCGGGGAGCTGTTTTTT.

The chain is built from TRBV11-2 and TRBJ1-1; perhaps TRBD1 as D (5 bases). The V end was cut by 1 base, the J end by 1 base, with 7 bases between. CDR3 length: 14 residues. Germline loops: CDR1 SGHAT, CDR2 FQNNGV. Written as DNA, the CDR3 is TGTGCCAGCAGCTTAGGACAGTCGAACACTGAAGCTTTCTTT. It yields the protein CASSLGQSNTEAFF.

This clonotype was observed many times. The chain carries TRBV5-8 and TRBJ2-7; D unresolved. Looked up from germline, CDR1 is SGHTS and CDR2 is YDEGEE. The V and J ends lost 4 bases and 1 base respectively, with 12 bases between them. The CDR3 is 14 residues long. CDR3 sequence reads: CASSHGAASYEQYF. CDR3 nucleotide sequence: TGTGCCAGCAGCCATGGTGCGGCATCCTACGAGCAGTACTTC.

This clonotype was counted at least ten times. The chain is built from TRBV7-9 and TRBJ2-5, with TRBD1 as a possible D gene (5 bases). V dropped 5 bases and J dropped 5 bases, with 18 bases sitting between them. The CDR3 runs 15 residues. Germline-derived CDR1 and CDR2 are SEHNR and FQNEAQ (reference sequence). Written as DNA, the CDR3 is TGTGCCAGCAGCCCCCCAGGACATCTTTTGGAGACCCAGTACTTC. Translated: CASSPPGHLLETQYF.

In this sample, this clonotype turned up many times. This chain uses TRBV19 with TRBJ2-7, with D perhaps matching TRBD1 (6 bases). V lost 4 bases to trimming and J lost 4 bases, with 20 bases between them. The germline V gene encodes CDR1 LNHDA and CDR2 SQIVND (reference sequence). CDR3 length equals 16 residues. The CDR3 loop is CASSTSQGSDRYEQYF. The CDR3 DNA sequence: TGTGCCAGTAGTACCTCACAGGGTTCCGACCGGTACGAGCAGTACTTC.

This clonotype came up many times. J is TRBJ1-5 and V is TRBV4-1; 8 nucleotides align to TRBD1. CDR1 and CDR2 from the germline V gene are MGHRA and YSYEKL. The CDR3 has 16 residues. J gave up 2 bases and V 1 base, and 4 bases lay outside the gene matches. CDR3 protein: CASSQVAGQGNQPQHF. The DNA of the CDR3 is TGCGCCAGCAGCCAAGTGGCGGGACAGGGCAATCAGCCCCAGCATTTT.

Many counts were recorded for this clonotype. This chain joins TRBV27 and TRBJ2-7, with D perhaps matching TRBD2 (6 bases). Germline V gene sequence: CDR1 MNHEY, CDR2 SMNVEV (reference sequence). Trimming took off 6 bases at V and 4 bases at J, with 19 bases between the two ends. The CDR3 length is 15 residues. The CDR3 protein is CASSPSQSGDYEQYF. For the CDR3, the DNA is TGTGCCAGCAGCCCTTCGCAATCGGGGGATTACGAGCAGTACTTC.

This clonotype was counted once. The rearrangement uses TRBV5-1 and TRBJ1-1, with a possible D match to TRBD1 (5 bases). V was pared by 2 bases and J by 4 bases, with 15 bases between. The CDR3 spans 15 residues. Germline loops: CDR1 SGHRS, CDR2 YFSETQ. The CDR3 bases are TGCGCCAGCAGCTTCTCAGGGAAATGGGGCACTGAAGCTTTCTTT. Translation: CASSFSGKWGTEAFF.

In its sample, this clonotype was seen many times. The chain couples TRBV2 to TRBJ2-7, with 10 nucleotides matching TRBD1. With 3 bases clipped from V and 3 bases from J, the junction kept 8 bases outside the gene matches. The length of the CDR3 is 16 residues. Germline V lookup: CDR1 SNHLY, CDR2 FYNNEI. CDR3 bases: TGTGCCAGCAGTGAGTGGGGACAGGGGTCTCACTACGAGCAGTACTTC. Amino acids: CASSEWGQGSHYEQYF.

This chain uses TRBV29-1 with TRBJ2-5, with D perhaps matching TRBD1 (5 bases). Trimming cost V 4 bases and J 2 bases, with 11 bases left between them. The length of the CDR3 is 13 residues. Germline V CDR1 and CDR2: SQVTM, ANQGSEA. CDR3 DNA sequence: TGCAGCGTTGCAATGCAGGGACAAGAGACCCAGTACTTC. It yields the protein CSVAMQGQETQYF.

In this sample, this clonotype turned up many times. V is TRBV7-9 and J is TRBJ2-7; no definite D call. Trimming pared 1 base from V and 3 bases from J, leaving 7 bases between. Germline V gene data show CDR1 as SEHNR and CDR2 as FQNEAQ (reference sequence). The CDR3 spans 13 residues. The CDR3 loop is CASSLVTNYEQYF. The CDR3 region has the DNA TGTGCCAGCAGCTTAGTGACCAACTACGAGCAGTACTTC.

In its sample, this clonotype ranks as medium-sized. This chain uses TRBV12-3 or TRBV12-4 with TRBJ1-2; TRBD1 is a possible D gene (5 bases). The CDR3 totals 13 residues. V was trimmed by 6 bases and J by 4 bases, leaving 12 bases between them. The CDR3 sequence: CASSSSGGYGYTF. The CDR3 DNA sequence: TGTGCCAGCAGCTCGTCCGGGGGCTATGGCTACACCTTC.

V and J are TRBV7-2 and TRBJ2-5, with TRBD1 matching over 8 bases. Trimming cost V 4 bases and J 3 bases; bases outside gene matches: 4. The germline CDR1 and CDR2 sequences are SGHTA and FQGNSA. The CDR3 is 14 residues long. DNA for the CDR3: TGTGCCAGCAGCTCTAAGACAGGGGAAGAGACCCAGTACTTC. It codes for CASSSKTGEETQYF.

This clonotype was detected many times. The chain has TRBV12-3 or TRBV12-4 and TRBJ1-1, with D possibly being TRBD1 (5 bases). Deletions cut 2 bases from V and 10 bases from J, with 17 bases between. The length of the CDR3 is 14 residues. The CDR3 loop reads CASSLSRLGTGAFF. CDR3 sequence (DNA): TGTGCCAGCAGTTTAAGTCGTCTTGGGACGGGAGCTTTCTTT.

Only one count was recorded for this clonotype. This chain connects TRBV5-6 to TRBJ2-1; D might be TRBD2 (5 bases). The V and J ends lost 0 bases and 7 bases respectively, with 11 bases between them. Germline V gene sequence: CDR1 SGHDT, CDR2 YYEEEE. This CDR3 region has 14 residues. The CDR3 reads CASSLADWLNEQFF. The CDR3 DNA is TGTGCCAGCAGCTTGGCGGACTGGTTAAATGAGCAGTTCTTC.

This clonotype has at least ten counts. The chain uses TRBV4-1 and TRBJ2-7; 14 bases are a match to TRBD2. Germline-derived CDR1 and CDR2 are MGHRA and YSYEKL. V lost 3 bases and J lost 4; bases outside the gene matches: 8. CDR3 length: 17 amino acids. The CDR3 DNA is TGCGCCAGCAGCCATGCAAGACTAGCGGGGGGGCAGTACGAGCAGTACTTC. Protein: CASSHARLAGGQYEQYF.

This clonotype was picked up many times. The chain links TRBV19 to TRBJ2-2, with 10 nucleotides matching TRBD2. CDR1 and CDR2 (germline): LNHDA, SQIVND (reference sequence). The length of the CDR3 is 15 residues. Trimming at V came to 6 bases and at J to 0 bases, leaving 1 base not matched to a gene. DNA of the CDR3: TGTGCCAGTAGACTAGCGGGGACGAACACCGGGGAGCTGTTTTTT. It encodes CASRLAGTNTGELFF.

This clonotype came up many times. The genes are TRBV6-5 and TRBJ2-2, with D perhaps matching TRBD2 (7 bases). This CDR3 is 15 amino acids long. The V gene lost 0 bases and the J gene lost 6 bases, with 11 bases spanning the gap. In germline, CDR1 is MNHEY, CDR2 SVGAGI. CDR3 DNA: TGTGCCAGCAGTTACTCGGGGGGGGGCCCCGGGGAGCTGTTTTTT. This codes for CASSYSGGGPGELFF.

This clonotype is labeled medium-sized. In DNA, the CDR3 is TGTGCCAGCCTCGGACAGGATGAATTTGATTATCAGCCCCAGCATTTT. Translation gives CASLGQDEFDYQPQHF. This chain connects TRBV2 to TRBJ1-5; 7 nucleotides agree with TRBD1. The germline V gene has CDR1 SNHLY and CDR2 FYNNEI. V shed 8 bases and J 5 bases; nucleotides not matched to a gene: 15. This CDR3 contains 16 residues.

By sample share, this clonotype is medium-sized (0.01 to 0.1%). This chain links TRBV29-1 with TRBJ1-2; unclear D gene. The CDR3 runs to 13 residues. V was trimmed by 7 bases and J by 3 bases, leaving 15 bases between them. Per germline, CDR1 SQVTM and CDR2 ANQGSEA. CDR3: CSALSGEYYGYTF. For the CDR3, the DNA is TGCAGCGCCCTTTCCGGGGAGTACTATGGCTACACCTTC.

This clonotype was counted ten times or more. The chain couples TRBV6-6 to TRBJ2-2, with D possibly matching TRBD2 (6 bases). The CDR3 runs to 13 residues. V was shortened by 8 bases and J by 2 bases, with 9 bases between the two germline ends. Germline V gene lookup returns CDR1 MNHNY and CDR2 SVGAGI (reference sequence). The CDR3 nucleotides are TGTGCCAGCCAGGGACTTAACACCGGGGAGCTGTTTTTT. It yields the protein CASQGLNTGELFF.

This clonotype was detected many times. This sequence joins TRBV7-9 and TRBJ2-1; 8 nucleotides match TRBD2. The CDR3 length is 16 residues. J was trimmed by 4 bases and V by 5 bases; bases with no gene match: 10. Germline-derived CDR1 and CDR2 are SEHNR and FQNEAQ (reference sequence). The CDR3 DNA sequence: TGTGCCAGCAGCCCCGGAGCGGGAGCGGGTTACAATGAGCAGTTCTTC. Its protein product is CASSPGAGAGYNEQFF.

This clonotype has a count of ten or more. This sequence joins TRBV29-1 and TRBJ2-1; D gene ambiguous. Trimming took off 4 bases at V and 0 bases at J, with 4 bases between the two ends. Germline assignment: CDR1 SQVTM and CDR2 ANQGSEA. The CDR3 contains 12 residues. CDR3 region: CSVVRSYNEQFF. For the CDR3, the DNA is TGCAGCGTTGTCCGCTCCTACAATGAGCAGTTCTTC.

This CDR3 is CASSGGEMDTQYF. In nucleotides, the CDR3 is TGTGCCAGCTCAGGGGGGGAAATGGATACGCAGTATTTT. The V call is TRBV12-3 or TRBV12-4, the J call TRBJ2-3; perhaps D is TRBD1 or TRBD2 (7 bases each). The CDR3 totals 13 residues. V lost 8 bases and J lost 6, with 15 bases in between.

This clonotype is classed as medium-sized. The chain couples TRBV20-1 to TRBJ2-7; D unclear. Trimming took 0 bases from V and 2 from J, leaving 8 bases between them. The CDR3 has 13 residues. Germline V gene lookup returns CDR1 DFQATT and CDR2 SNEGSKA (reference sequence). Written as DNA, the CDR3 is TGCAGTGCTAGAGATCGGTCAACCTACGAGCAGTACTTC. Encoded protein: CSARDRSTYEQYF.